This T cell receptor (beta chain) was sequenced in a study of cytotoxic CD8 clonotypes in ibrutinib-treated CLL. Clones were sequenced by immunoSEQ multiplex PCR, and TCRdb holds only the in-frame ones, with some missing. In the table there are about 310,000 clones, 70% to 80% of which are singletons. This clone appeared a single time. V was trimmed by 1 base and J by 0 bases, leaving 8 bases between them. Looked up from germline, CDR1 is SGHRS and CDR2 is YFSETQ. The CDR3 is 15 amino acids. The chain links TRBV5-1 to TRBJ2-1; no definite D call. The starting material was PBMCs, obtained before ibrutinib treatment. This clonotype was sampled from a human donor with chronic lymphocytic leukemia. Written as DNA, the CDR3 is TGCGCCAGCAGCTTGAGTTCCGCCTCCTACAATGAGCAGTTCTTC. This encodes CASSLSSASYNEQFF.